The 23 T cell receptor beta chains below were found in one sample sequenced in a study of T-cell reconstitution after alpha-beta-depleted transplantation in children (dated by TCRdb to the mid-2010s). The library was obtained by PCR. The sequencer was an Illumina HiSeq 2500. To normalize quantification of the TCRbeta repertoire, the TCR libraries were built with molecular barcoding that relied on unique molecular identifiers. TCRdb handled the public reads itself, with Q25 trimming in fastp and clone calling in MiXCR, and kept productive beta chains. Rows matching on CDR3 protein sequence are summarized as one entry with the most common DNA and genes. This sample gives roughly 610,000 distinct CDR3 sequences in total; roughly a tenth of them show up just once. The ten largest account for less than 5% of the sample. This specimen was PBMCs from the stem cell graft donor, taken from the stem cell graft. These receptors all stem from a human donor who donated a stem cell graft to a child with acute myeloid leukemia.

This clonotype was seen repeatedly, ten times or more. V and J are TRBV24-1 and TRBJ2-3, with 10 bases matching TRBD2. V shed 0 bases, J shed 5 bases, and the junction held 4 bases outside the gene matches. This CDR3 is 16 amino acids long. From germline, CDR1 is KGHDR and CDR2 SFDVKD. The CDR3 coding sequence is TGTGCCACCAGTGATTTGGGTCTAGCGGGAGTAGATACGCAGTATTTT. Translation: CATSDLGLAGVDTQYF.

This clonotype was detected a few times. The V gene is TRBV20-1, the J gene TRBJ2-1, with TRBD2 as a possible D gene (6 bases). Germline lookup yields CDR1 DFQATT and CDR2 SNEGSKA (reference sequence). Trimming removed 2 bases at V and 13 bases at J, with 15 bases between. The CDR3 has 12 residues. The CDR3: CSARMGTRPQFF. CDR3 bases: TGCAGTGCTAGAATGGGGACTCGGCCCCAGTTCTTC.

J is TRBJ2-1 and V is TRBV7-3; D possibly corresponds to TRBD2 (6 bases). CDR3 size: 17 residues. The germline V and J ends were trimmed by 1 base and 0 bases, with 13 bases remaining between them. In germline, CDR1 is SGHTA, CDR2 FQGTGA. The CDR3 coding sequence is TGTGCCAGCAGCTTAAGCGTCCGGGGGAGCTCCTACAATGAGCAGTTCTTC. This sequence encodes CASSLSVRGSSYNEQFF.

CDR3 in amino acids: CATSPGTGKYEQYF. In DNA, the CDR3 is TGTGCCACCAGTCCCGGGACAGGGAAATACGAGCAGTACTTC. The rearrangement links TRBV24-1 to TRBJ2-7; 9 bases align to TRBD1. The J segment lost 4 bases and the V segment lost 6 bases, leaving 6 bases of the junction unmatched. CDR1 and CDR2 from the germline V gene are KGHDR and SFDVKD. CDR3 length: 14 amino acids.

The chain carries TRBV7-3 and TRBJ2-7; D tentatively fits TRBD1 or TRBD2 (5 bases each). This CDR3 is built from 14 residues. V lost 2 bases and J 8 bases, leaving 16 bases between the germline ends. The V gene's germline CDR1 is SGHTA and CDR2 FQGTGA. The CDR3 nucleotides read TGTGCCAGCAGCTTAGGATCGAGGGACGAAAAGCAGTACTTC. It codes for CASSLGSRDEKQYF.

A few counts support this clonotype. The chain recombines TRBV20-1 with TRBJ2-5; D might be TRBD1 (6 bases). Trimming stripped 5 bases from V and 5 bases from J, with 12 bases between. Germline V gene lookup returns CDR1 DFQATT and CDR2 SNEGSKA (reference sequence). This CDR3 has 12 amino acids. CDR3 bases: TGCAGTGCTTACAGGGTAACGGAGACCCAGTACTTC. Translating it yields CSAYRVTETQYF.

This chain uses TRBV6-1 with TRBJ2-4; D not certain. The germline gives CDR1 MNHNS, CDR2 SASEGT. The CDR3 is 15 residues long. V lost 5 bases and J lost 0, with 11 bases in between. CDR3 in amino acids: CASSSFTTAKNIQYF. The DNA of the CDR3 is TGTGCCAGCAGTAGTTTCACAACAGCCAAAAACATTCAGTACTTC.

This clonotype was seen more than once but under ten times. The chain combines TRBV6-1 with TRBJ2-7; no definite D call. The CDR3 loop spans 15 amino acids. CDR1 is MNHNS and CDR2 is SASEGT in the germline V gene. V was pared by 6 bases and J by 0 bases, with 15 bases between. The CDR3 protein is CASRVGFLSSYEQYF. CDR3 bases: TGTGCCAGCAGGGTCGGGTTTTTAAGCTCCTACGAGCAGTACTTC.

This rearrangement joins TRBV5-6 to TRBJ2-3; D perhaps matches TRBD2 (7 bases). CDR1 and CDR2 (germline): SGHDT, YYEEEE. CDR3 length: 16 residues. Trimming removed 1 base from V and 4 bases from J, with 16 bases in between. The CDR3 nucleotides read TGTGCCAGCAGCTTGCCCGGGACGGGGGGCGCAGATACGCAGTATTTT. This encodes CASSLPGTGGADTQYF.

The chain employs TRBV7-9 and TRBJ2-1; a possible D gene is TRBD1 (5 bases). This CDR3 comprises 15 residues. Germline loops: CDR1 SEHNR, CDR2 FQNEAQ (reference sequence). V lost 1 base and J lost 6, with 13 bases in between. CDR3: CASSLVRRVGNEQFF. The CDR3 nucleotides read TGTGCCAGCAGCTTAGTCCGCAGGGTTGGCAATGAGCAGTTCTTC.

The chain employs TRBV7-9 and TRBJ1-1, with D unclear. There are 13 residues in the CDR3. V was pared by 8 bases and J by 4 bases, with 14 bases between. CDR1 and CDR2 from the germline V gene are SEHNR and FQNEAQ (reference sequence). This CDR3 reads CASWLVVGTEAFF. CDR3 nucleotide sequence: TGTGCCAGCTGGTTGGTGGTTGGCACTGAAGCTTTCTTT.

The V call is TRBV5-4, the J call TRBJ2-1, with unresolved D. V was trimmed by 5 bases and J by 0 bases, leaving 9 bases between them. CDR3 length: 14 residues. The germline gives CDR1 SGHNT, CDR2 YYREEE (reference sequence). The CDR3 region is CASRPQSSYNEQFF. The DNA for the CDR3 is TGTGCCAGCAGACCACAGAGCTCCTACAATGAGCAGTTCTTC.

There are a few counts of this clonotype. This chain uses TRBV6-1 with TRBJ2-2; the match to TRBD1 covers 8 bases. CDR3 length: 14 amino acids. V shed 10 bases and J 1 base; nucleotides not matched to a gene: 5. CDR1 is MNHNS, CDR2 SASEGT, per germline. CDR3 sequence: CAIRGTGNTGELFF. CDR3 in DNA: TGTGCCATCAGGGGGACAGGGAACACCGGGGAGCTGTTTTTT.

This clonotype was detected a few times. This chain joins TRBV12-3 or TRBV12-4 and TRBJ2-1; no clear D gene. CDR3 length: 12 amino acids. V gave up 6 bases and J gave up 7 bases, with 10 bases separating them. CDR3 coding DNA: TGTGCCAGCAGCCCCGTAGTAAATGAGCAGTTCTTC. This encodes CASSPVVNEQFF.

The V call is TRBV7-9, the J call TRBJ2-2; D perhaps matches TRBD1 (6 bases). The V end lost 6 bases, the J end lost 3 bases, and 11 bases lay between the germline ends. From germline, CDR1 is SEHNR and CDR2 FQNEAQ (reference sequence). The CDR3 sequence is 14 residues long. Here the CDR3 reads CASRRGGDTGELFF. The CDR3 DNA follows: TGTGCCAGCAGACGTGGGGGCGACACCGGGGAGCTGTTTTTT.

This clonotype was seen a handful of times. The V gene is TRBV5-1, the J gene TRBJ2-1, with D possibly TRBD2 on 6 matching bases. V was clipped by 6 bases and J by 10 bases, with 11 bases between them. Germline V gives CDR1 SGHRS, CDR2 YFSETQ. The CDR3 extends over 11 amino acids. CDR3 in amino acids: CASNLGGEQFF. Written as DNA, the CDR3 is TGCGCCAGCAACCTCGGAGGGGAGCAGTTCTTC. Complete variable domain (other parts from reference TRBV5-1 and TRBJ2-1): KAGVTQTPRYLIKTRGQQVTLSCSPISGHRSVSWYQQTPGQGLQFLFEYFSETQRNKGNFPGRFSGRQFSNSRSEMNVSTLELGDSALYLCASNLGGEQFFGPGTRLTVL.

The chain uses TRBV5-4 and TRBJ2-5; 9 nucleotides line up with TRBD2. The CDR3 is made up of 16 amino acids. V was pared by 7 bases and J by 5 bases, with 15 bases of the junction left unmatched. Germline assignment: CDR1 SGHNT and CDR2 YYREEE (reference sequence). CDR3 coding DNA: TGTGCCAGCCACGCCAGGGGACTAGCTTTTCGGGAGACCCAGTACTTC. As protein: CASHARGLAFRETQYF.

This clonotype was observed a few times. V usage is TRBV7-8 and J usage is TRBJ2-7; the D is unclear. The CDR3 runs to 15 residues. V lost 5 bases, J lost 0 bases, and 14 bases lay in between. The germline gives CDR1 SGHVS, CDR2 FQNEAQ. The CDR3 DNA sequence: TGTGCCAGCAGCGTATATCCTGGGGACTCCTACGAGCAGTACTTC. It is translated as CASSVYPGDSYEQYF. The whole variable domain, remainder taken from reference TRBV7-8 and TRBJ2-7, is GAGVSQSPRYKVAKRGQDVALRCDPISGHVSLFWYQQALGQGPEFLTYFQNEAQLDKSGLPSDRFFAERPEGSVSTLKIQRTQQEDSAVYLCASSVYPGDSYEQYFGPGTRLTVT.

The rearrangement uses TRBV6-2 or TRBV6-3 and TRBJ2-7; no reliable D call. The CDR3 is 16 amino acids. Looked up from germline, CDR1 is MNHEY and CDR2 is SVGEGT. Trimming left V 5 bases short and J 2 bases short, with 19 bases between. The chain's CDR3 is CASSPPVAKRTYEQYF. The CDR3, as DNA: TGTGCCAGCAGTCCTCCGGTGGCAAAGCGAACCTACGAGCAGTACTTC.

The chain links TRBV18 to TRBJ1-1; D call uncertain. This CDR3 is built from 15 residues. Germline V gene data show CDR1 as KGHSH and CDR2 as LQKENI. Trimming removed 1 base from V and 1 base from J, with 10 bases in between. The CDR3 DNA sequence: TGTGCCAGCTCACCACGATCCCAGAAGAACACTGAAGCTTTCTTT. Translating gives CASSPRSQKNTEAFF.

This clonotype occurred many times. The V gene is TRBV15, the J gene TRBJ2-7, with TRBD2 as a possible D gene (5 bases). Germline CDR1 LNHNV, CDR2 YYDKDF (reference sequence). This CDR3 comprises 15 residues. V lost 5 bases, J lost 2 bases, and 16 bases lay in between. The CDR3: CATSRSGPGPYEQYF. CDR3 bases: TGTGCCACCAGCCGCAGCGGTCCTGGTCCCTACGAGCAGTACTTC.

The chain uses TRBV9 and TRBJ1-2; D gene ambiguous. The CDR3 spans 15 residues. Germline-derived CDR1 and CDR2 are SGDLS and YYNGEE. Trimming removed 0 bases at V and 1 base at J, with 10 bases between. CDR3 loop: CASSVDHSLNYGYTF. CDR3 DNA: TGTGCCAGCAGCGTAGATCACAGCCTTAACTATGGCTACACCTTC.

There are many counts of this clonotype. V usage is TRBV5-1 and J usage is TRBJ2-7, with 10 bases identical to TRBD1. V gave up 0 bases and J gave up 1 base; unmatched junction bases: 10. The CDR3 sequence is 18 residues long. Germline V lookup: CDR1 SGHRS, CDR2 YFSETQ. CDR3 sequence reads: CASSLARDRGPSSYEQYF. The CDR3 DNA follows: TGCGCCAGCAGCTTGGCCCGGGACAGGGGTCCCTCATCCTACGAGCAGTACTTC.